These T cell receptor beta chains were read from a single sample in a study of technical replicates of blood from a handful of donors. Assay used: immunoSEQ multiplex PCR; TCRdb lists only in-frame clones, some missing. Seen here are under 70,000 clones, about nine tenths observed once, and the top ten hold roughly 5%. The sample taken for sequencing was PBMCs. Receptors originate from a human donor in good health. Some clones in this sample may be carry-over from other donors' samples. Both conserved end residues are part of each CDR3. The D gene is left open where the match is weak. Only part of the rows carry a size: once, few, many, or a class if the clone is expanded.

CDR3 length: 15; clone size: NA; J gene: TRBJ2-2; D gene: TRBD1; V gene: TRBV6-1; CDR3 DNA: TGTGCCAGCAGTGCGACAGGGTCCCACACCGGGGAGCTGTTTTTT; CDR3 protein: CASSATGSHTGELFF
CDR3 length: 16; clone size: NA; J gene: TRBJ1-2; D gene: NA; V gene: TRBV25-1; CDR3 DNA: TGTGCCAGCAGTGAAACCTGGGGCGGCTCCCGAGGTGGCTACACCTTC; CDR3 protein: CASSETWGGSRGGYTF
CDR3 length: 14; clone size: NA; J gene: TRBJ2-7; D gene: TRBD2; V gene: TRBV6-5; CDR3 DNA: TGTGCCAGCATGGCTAGCGGGAGGGCCGAGGAGCAGTACTTC; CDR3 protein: CASMASGRAEEQYF
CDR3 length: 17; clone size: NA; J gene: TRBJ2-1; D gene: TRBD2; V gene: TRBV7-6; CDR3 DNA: TGTGCCAGCAGCTTAGCGCGAAGCGGGCGGGGGGGCAATGAGCAGTTCTTC; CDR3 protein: CASSLARSGRGGNEQFF
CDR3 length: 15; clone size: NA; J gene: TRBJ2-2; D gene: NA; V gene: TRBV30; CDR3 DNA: TGTGCCTGGAGTGTACCAGGACTCCACACCGGGGAGCTGTTTTTT; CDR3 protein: CAWSVPGLHTGELFF
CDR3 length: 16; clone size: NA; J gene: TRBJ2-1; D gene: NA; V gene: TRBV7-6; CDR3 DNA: TGTGCCAGCAGCTTAGGGCCGGCGGGCGGGTACAATGAGCAGTTCTTC; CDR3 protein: CASSLGPAGGYNEQFF
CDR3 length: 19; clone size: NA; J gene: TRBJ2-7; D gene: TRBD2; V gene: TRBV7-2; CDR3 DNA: TGTGCCAGCACCCGCTCGGGGGCTAGCGGGAGGGCTTTTTCCTACGAGCAGTACTTC; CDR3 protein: CASTRSGASGRAFSYEQYF
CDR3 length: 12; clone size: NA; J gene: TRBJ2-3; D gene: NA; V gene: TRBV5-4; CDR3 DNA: TGTGCCAGCAGCTTTGTCTCGGATACGCAGTATTTT; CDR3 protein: CASSFVSDTQYF
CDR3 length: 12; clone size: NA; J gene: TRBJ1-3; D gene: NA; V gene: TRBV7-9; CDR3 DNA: TGTGCCAGCAGCTTAGAACAGATACACATATATTTT; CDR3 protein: CASSLEQIHIYF
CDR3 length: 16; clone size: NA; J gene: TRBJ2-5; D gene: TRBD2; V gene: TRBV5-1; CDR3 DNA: TGCGCCAGCAGCTTGAGGAGCGGGGGGGCCTCAGAGACCCAGTACTTC; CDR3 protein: CASSLRSGGASETQYF
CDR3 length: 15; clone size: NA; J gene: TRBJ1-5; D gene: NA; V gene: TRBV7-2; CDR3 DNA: TGTGCCAGCAGCCCCGTAAGCAGGGACAATCAGCCCCAGCATTTT; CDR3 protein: CASSPVSRDNQPQHF
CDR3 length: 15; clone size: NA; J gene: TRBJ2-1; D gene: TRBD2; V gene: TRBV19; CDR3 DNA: TGTGCCAGTACCCCGCGGGGGGGCCGGTCCAATGAGCAGTTCTTC; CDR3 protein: CASTPRGGRSNEQFF
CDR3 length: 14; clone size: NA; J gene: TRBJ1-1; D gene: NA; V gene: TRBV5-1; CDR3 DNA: TGCGCCAGCAGCTCCCGTGAGGGTGGGACTGAAGCTTTCTTT; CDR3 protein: CASSSREGGTEAFF
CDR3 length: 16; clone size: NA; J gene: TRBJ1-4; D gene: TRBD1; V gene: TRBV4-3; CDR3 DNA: TGCGCCAGCAGCCAAGATTGGGGACAGGTTAGGGAAAAACTGTTTTTT; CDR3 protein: CASSQDWGQVREKLFF
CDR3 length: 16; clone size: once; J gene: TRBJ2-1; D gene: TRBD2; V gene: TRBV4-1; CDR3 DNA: TGCGCCAGCAGCCTCAGCCCGGGACTACCTAACAATGAGCAGTTCTTC; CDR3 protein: CASSLSPGLPNNEQFF
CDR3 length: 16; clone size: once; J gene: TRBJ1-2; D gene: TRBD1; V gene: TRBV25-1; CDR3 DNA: TGTGCCAGCAGTGAACCCGGGACAGCTTCTTTCTATGGCTACACCTTC; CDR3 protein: CASSEPGTASFYGYTF
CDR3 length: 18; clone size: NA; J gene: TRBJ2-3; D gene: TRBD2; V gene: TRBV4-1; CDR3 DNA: TGCGCCAGCAGCCAAGATAGGGCTAGCGGGAGTCTTGGAGATACGCAGTATTTT; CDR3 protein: CASSQDRASGSLGDTQYF
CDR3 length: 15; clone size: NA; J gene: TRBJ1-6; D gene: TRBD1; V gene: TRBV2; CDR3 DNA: TGTGCCAGCAGGAAGGGGACAGGGATTAATTCACCCCTCCACTTT; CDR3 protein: CASRKGTGINSPLHF
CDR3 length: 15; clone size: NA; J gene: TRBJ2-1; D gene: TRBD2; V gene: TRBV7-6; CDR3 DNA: TGTGCCAGCAGCTTAGTAGGCGGGGGGGCCAATGAGCAGTTCTTC; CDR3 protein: CASSLVGGGANEQFF
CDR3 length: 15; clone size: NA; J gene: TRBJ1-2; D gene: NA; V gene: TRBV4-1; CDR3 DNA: TGCGCCAGCAGCCAAGATCCGGGAAAGATCTATGGCTACACCTTC; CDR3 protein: CASSQDPGKIYGYTF
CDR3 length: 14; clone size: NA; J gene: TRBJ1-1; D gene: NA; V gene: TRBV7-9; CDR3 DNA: TGTGCCAGCAGCTTTCGGGGGGCGCGAACTGAAGCTTTCTTT; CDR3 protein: CASSFRGARTEAFF
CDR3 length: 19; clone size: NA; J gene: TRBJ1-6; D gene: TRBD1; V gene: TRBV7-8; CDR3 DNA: TGTGCCAGCAGCTTCGTCTGGGACAGGGGGCAAGCCTATAATTCACCCCTCCACTTT; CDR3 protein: CASSFVWDRGQAYNSPLHF
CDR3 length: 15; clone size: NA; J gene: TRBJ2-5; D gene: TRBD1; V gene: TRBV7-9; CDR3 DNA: TGTGCCAGCAGCCCGCCCAGGGGGATTGGGGAGACCCAGTACTTC; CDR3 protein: CASSPPRGIGETQYF
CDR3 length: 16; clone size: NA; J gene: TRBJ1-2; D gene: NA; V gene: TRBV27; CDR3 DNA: TGTGCCAGCAGTCCGCGCAGCGGGGGGCGTCACTATGGCTACACCTTC; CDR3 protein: CASSPRSGGRHYGYTF
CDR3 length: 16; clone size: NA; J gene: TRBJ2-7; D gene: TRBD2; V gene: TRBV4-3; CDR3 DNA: TGCGCCAGCAGCCAAGACTCTAGCGGAAGCTCCTACGAGCAGTACTTC; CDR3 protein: CASSQDSSGSSYEQYF
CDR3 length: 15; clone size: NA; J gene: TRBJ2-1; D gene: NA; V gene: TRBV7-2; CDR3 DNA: TGTGCCAGCAGCCTCCCCGGGACTTCAAACAATGAGCAGTTCTTC; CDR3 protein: CASSLPGTSNNEQFF
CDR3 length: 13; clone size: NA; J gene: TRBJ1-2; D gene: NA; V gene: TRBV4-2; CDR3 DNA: TGTGCCAGCAGCCTACGGGAAAGGGCTGGCTACACCTTC; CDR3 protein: CASSLRERAGYTF
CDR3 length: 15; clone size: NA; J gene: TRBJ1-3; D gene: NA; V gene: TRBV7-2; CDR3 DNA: TGTGCCAGCAGCTTGGGGACTCTGGGAGGAAACACCATATATTTT; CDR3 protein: CASSLGTLGGNTIYF
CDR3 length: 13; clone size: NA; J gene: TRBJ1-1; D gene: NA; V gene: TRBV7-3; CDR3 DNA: TGTGCCAGCAGCTTTAGTGTGAACACTGAAGCTTTCTTT; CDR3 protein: CASSFSVNTEAFF
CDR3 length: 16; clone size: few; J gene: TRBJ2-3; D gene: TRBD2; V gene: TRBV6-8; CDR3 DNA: TGTGCCAGCACCATCGTAGGGACTAGCGGAAATTATACGCAGTATTTT; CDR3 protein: CASTIVGTSGNYTQYF
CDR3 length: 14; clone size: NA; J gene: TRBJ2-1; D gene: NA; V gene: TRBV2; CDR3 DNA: TGTGCCAGCAGTGACAGGGCCTCGTTCAATGAGCAGTTCTTC; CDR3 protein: CASSDRASFNEQFF
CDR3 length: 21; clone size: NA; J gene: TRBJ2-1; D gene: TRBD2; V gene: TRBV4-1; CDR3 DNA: TGCGCCAGCAGCCAAGATTTGGGAAGAAGCGTCGCGGGGGGGCGGGTCAATGAGCAGTTCTTC; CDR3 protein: CASSQDLGRSVAGGRVNEQFF
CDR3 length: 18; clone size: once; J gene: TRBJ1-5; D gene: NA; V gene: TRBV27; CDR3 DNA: TGTGCCACGATCCCGGGTAGGAGGGGGGGTTATAGCAATCAGCCCCAGCATTTT; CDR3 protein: CATIPGRRGGYSNQPQHF
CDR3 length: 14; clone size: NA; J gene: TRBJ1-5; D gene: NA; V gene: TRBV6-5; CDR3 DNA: TGTGCCAGCAGTCCATACAAAGGACAGCAGCCCCAGCATTTT; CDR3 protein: CASSPYKGQQPQHF
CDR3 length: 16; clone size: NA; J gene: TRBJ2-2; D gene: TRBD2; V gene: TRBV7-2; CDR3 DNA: TGTGCCAGCAGCACGGGACTAGCGGGATCCACCGGGGAGCTGTTTTTT; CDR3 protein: CASSTGLAGSTGELFF
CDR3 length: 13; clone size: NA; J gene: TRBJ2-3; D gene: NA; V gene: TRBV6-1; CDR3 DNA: TGTGCCAGCAGGGGCTTCCTCACAGATACGCAGTATTTT; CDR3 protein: CASRGFLTDTQYF
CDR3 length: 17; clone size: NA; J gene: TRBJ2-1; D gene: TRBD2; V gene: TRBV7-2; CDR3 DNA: TGTGCCAGCAGCCGGGAGGTTTCAGCCAGAGGGTCCAATGAGCAGTTCTTC; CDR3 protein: CASSREVSARGSNEQFF
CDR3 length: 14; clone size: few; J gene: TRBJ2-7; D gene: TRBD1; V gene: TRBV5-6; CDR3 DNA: TGTGCCAGCAGCTTGGTAGGGGGCTATCGGGAGCAGTACTTC; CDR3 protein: CASSLVGGYREQYF
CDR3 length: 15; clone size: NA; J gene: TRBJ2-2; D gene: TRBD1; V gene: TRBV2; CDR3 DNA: TGTGCCAGCAGTGAAGCGGGGACAGGGATCGGGGAGCTGTTTTTT; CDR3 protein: CASSEAGTGIGELFF
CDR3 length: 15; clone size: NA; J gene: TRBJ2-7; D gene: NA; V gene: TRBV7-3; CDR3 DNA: TGTGCCAGCAGCTTAAGGGGAGGAGACTCCTACGAGCAGTACTTC; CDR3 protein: CASSLRGGDSYEQYF
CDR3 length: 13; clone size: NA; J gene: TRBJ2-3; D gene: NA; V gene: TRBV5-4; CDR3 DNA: TGTGCCCTGTCGGACTACCTCACAGATACGCAGTATTTT; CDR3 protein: CALSDYLTDTQYF
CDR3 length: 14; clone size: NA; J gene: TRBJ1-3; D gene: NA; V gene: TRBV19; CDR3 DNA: TGTGCCAGTAGTAACACCGCTTCTGGAAACACCATATATTTT; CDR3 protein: CASSNTASGNTIYF
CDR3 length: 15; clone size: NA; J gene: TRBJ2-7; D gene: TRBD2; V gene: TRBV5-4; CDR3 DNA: TGTGCCAGCAGCTTGAGCGCGGGAGTTCTCTACGAGCAGTACTTC; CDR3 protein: CASSLSAGVLYEQYF
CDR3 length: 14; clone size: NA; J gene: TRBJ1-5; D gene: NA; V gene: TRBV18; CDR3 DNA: TGTGCCAGCTCACAGGGGGTGTCCAATCAGCCCCAGCATTTT; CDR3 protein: CASSQGVSNQPQHF
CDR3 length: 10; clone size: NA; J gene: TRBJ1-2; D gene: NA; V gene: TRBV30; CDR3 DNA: TGTGCCTACAGCTACTATGGCTACACCTTC; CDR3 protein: CAYSYYGYTF
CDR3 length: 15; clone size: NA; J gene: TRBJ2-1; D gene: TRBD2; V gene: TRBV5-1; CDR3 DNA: TGCGCCAGCAGCCCGGGGGGGGCCTCCTACAATGAGCAGTTCTTC; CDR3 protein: CASSPGGASYNEQFF